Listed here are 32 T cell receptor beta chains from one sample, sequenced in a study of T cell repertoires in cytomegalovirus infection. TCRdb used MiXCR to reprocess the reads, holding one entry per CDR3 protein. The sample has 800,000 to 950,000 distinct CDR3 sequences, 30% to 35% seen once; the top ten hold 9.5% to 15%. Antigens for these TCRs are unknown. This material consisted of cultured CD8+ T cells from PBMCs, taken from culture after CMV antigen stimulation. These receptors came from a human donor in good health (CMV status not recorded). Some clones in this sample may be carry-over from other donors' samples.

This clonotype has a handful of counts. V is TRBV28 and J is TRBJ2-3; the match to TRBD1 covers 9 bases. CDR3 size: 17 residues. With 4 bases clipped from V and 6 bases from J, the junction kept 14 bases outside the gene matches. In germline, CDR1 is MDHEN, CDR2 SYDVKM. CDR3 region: CASSSRQGDIRGDTQYF. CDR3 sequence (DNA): TGTGCCAGCAGTTCTCGACAGGGGGATATCCGGGGGGATACGCAGTATTTT.

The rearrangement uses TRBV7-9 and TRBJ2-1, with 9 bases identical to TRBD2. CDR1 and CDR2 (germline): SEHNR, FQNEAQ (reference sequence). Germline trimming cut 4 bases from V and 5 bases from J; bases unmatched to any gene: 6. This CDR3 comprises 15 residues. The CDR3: CASSWEKRGDNEQFF. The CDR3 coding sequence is TGTGCCAGCAGCTGGGAAAAGCGGGGGGACAATGAGCAGTTCTTC.

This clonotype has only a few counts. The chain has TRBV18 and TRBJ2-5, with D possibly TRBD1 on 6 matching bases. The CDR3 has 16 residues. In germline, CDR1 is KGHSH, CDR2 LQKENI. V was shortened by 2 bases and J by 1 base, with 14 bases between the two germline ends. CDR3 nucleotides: TGTGCCAGCTCACCAACCGGGGCAGGGGCCCAAGAGACCCAGTACTTC. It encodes CASSPTGAGAQETQYF.

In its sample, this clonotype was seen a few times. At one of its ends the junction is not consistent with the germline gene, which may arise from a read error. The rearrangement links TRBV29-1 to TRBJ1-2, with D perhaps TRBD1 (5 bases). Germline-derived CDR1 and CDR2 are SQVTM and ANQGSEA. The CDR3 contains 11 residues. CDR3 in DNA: TGCAGCGCTGAAAGGGGCGGTGGCTACACCTTC. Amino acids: CSAERGGGYTF.

This CDR3 is CAWSLTRLIVPPSPGKLFF. Here the CDR3 DNA reads TGTGCCTGGAGTCTAACCCGTTTGATTGTGCCCCCCTCCCCCGGAAAACTGTTTTTT. The chain links TRBV30 to TRBJ1-4; D gene uncertain. This CDR3 contains 19 residues. CDR1 GTSNPN and CDR2 SVGIG come from the germline V gene (reference sequence). Trimming cost V 2 bases and J 10 bases, with 32 bases left between them.

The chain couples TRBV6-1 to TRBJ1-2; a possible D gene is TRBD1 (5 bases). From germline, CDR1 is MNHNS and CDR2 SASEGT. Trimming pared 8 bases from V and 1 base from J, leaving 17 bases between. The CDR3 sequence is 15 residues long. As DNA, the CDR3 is TGTGCCAGCGCCAACGGTGGGGGGTATAACTATGGCTACACCTTC. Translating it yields CASANGGGYNYGYTF.

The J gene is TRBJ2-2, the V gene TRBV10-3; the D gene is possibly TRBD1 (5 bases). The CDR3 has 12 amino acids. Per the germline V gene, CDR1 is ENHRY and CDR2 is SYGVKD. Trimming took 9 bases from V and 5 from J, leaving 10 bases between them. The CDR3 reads CAIFQGTGELFF. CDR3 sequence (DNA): TGTGCCATATTCCAGGGAACCGGGGAGCTGTTTTTT.

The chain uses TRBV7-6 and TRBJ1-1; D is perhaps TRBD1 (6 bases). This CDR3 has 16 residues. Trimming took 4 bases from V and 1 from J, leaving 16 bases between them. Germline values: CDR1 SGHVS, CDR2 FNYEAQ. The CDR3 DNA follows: TGTGCCAGCAGCTACGAGCCAGGGGAAGGGAACACTGAAGCTTTCTTT. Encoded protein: CASSYEPGEGNTEAFF.

The CDR3 protein is CASSLFETGASPLHF. The DNA for the CDR3 is TGTGCCAGCAGCTTATTCGAGACAGGGGCGTCACCCCTCCACTTT. V and J are TRBV7-6 and TRBJ1-6; TRBD1 aligns across 8 bases. Germline CDR1 SGHVS, CDR2 FNYEAQ. The length of the CDR3 is 15 residues. V lost 2 bases to trimming and J lost 10 bases; unmatched junction nucleotides: 7.

CDR3 sequence: CASSYHRRYPLEFGGRTEAFF. In DNA, the CDR3 is TGTGCCAGCAGTTACCACCGAAGGTACCCCCTCGAATTCGGGGGGAGAACTGAAGCTTTCTTT. This rearrangement joins TRBV6-6 to TRBJ1-1, with D possibly being TRBD1 (5 bases). The germline gives CDR1 MNHNY, CDR2 SVGAGI (reference sequence). Trimming removed 2 bases at V and 5 bases at J, with 33 bases between. The CDR3 covers 21 residues.

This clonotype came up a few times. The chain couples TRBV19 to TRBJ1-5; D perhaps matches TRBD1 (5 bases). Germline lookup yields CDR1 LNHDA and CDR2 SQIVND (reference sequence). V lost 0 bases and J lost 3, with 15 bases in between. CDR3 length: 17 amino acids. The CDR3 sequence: CASSIDHTGAFNQPQHF. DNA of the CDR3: TGTGCCAGTAGTATAGATCATACAGGAGCCTTCAATCAGCCCCAGCATTTT.

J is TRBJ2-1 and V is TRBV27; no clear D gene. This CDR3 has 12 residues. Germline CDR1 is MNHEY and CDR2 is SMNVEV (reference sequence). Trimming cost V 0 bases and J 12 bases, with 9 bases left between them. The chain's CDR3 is CASSLSGYGQFF. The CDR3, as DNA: TGTGCCAGCAGTTTATCGGGGTACGGGCAGTTCTTC.

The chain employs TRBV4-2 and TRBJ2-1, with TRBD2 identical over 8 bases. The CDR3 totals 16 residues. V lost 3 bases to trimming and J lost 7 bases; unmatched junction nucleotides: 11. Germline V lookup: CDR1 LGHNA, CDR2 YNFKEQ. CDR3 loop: CASSQKIAGPGNEQFF. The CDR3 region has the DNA TGTGCCAGCAGCCAGAAAATAGCGGGGCCGGGGAATGAGCAGTTCTTC.

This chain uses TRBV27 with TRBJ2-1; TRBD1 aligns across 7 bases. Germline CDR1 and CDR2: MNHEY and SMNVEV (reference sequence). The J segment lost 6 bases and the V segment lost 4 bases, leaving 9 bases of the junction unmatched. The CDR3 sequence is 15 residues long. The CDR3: CASSSRGYEGNEQFF. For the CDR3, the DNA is TGTGCCAGCAGTTCCAGGGGGTATGAGGGCAATGAGCAGTTCTTC.

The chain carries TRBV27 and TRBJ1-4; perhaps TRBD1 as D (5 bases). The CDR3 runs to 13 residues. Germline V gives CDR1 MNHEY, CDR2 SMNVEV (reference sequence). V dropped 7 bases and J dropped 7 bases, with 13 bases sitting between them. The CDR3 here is CASKTGTVEKLFF. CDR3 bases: TGTGCCAGCAAAACCGGGACGGTTGAAAAACTGTTTTTT.

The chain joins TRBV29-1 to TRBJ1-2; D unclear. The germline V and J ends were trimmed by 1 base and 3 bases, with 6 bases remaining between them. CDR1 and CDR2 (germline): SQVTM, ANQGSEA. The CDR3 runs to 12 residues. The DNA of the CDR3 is TGCAGCGTTGAAGCTGGCTACTATGGCTACACCTTC. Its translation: CSVEAGYYGYTF.

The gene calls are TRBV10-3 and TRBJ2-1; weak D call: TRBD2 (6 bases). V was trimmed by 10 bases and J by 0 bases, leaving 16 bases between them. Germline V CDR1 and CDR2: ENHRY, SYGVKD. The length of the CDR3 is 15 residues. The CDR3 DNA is TGTGCCACCGCGCCAGGGAGGAGCTCCTACAATGAGCAGTTCTTC. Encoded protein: CATAPGRSSYNEQFF.

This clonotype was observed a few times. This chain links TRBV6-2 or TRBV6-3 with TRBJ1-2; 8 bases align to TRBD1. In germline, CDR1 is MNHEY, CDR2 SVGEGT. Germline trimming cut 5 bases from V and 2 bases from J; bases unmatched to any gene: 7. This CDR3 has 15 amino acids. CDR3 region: CASSPQGAQNYGYTF. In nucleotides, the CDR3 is TGTGCCAGCAGTCCCCAGGGGGCGCAGAACTATGGCTACACCTTC.

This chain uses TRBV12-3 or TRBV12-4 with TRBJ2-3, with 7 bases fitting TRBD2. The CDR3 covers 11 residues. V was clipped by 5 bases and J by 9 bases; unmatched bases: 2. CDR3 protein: CASSELATQYF. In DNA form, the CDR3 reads TGTGCCAGCAGTGAACTAGCGACGCAGTATTTT.

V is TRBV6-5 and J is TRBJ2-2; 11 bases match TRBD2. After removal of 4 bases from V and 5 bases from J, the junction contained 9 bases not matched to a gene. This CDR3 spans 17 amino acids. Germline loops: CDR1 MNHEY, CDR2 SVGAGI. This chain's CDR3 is CASSWSSGGTGTGELFF. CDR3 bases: TGTGCCAGCAGTTGGTCTAGCGGGGGGACGGGTACCGGGGAGCTGTTTTTT.

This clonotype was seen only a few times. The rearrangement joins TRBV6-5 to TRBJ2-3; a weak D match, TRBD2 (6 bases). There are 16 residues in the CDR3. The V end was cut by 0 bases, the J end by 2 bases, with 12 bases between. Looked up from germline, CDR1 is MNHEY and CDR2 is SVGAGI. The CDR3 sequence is CASSYSISGATDTQYF. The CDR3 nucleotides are TGTGCCAGCAGTTACTCGATTAGCGGAGCCACAGATACGCAGTATTTT.

The CDR3 DNA is TGTGCCAGCAGCTCCCGGGGTGGAGACTCCTACAATGAGCAGTTCTTC. Translation gives CASSSRGGDSYNEQFF. This chain joins TRBV11-3 and TRBJ2-1; D may be TRBD2 (5 bases). The V end lost 4 bases, the J end lost 0 bases, and 13 bases lay between the germline ends. Germline lookup yields CDR1 SGHNT and CDR2 YENEEA. The CDR3 extends over 16 amino acids.

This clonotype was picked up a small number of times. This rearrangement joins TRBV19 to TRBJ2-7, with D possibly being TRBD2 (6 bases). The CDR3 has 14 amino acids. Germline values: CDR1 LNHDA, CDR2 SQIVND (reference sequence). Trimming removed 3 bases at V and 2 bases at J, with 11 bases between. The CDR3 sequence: CASSIFGGPYEQYF. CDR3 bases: TGTGCCAGTAGTATTTTCGGGGGACCCTACGAGCAGTACTTC.

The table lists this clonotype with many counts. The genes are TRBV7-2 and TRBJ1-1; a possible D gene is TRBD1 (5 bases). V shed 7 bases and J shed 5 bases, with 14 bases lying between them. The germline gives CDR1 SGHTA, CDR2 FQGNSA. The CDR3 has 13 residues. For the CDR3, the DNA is TGTGCCAGCACCCCCGGGGGGAGTACTGAAGCTTTCTTT. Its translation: CASTPGGSTEAFF.

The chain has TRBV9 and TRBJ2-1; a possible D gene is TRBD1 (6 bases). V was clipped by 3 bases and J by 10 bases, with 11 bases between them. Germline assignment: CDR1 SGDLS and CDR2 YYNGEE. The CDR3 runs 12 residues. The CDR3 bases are TGTGCCAGCAGCGGAGGGGGTGTAGAGCAGTTCTTC. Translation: CASSGGGVEQFF.

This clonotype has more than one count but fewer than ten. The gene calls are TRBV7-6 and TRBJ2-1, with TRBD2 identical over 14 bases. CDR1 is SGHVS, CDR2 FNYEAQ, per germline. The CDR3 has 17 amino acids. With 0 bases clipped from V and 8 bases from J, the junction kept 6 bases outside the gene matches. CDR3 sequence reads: CASSLASTSGGADEQFF. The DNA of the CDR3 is TGTGCCAGCAGCTTAGCCTCGACTAGCGGGGGGGCGGATGAGCAGTTCTTC.

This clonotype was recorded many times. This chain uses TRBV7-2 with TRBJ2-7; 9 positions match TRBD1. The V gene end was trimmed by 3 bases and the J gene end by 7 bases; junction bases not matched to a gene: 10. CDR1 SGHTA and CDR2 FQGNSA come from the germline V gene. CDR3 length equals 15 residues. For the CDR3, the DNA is TGTGCCAGCAGCTTGGCTCCCGGGACAGGGCGAGAGCAGTACGTC. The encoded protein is CASSLAPGTGREQYV.

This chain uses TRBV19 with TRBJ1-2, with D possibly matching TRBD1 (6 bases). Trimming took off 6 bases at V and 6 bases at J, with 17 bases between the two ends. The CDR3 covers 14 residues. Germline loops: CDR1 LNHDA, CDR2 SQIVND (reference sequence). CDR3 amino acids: CASSPRRGPNGYTF. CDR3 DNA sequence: TGTGCCAGTAGCCCCCGCCGGGGGCCGAATGGCTACACCTTC.

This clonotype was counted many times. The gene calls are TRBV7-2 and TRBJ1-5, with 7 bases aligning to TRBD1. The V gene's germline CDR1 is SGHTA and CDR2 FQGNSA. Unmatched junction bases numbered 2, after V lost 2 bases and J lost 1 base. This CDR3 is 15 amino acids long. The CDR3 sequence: CASSLRDSSNQPQHF. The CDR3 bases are TGTGCCAGCAGCTTAAGGGACAGCAGCAATCAGCCCCAGCATTTT.

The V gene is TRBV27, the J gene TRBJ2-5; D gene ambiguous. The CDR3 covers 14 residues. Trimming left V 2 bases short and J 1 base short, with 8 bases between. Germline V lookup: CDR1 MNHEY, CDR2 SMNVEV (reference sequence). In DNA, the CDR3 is TGTGCCAGCAGTTTACTGAGTGGCCAAGAGACCCAGTACTTC. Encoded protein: CASSLLSGQETQYF.

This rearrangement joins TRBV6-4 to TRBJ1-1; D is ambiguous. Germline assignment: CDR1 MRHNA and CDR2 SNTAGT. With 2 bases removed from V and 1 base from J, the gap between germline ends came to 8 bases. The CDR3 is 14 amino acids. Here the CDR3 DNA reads TGTGCCAGCAGTGACAGGGCAGAGAACACTGAAGCTTTCTTT. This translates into CASSDRAENTEAFF.

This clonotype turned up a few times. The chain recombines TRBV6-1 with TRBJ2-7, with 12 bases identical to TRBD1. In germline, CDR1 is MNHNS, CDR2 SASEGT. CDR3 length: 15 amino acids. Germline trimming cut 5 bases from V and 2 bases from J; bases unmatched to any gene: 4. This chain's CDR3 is CASSTGTGGTYEQYF. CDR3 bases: TGTGCCAGCAGTACCGGGACAGGGGGCACCTACGAGCAGTACTTC.